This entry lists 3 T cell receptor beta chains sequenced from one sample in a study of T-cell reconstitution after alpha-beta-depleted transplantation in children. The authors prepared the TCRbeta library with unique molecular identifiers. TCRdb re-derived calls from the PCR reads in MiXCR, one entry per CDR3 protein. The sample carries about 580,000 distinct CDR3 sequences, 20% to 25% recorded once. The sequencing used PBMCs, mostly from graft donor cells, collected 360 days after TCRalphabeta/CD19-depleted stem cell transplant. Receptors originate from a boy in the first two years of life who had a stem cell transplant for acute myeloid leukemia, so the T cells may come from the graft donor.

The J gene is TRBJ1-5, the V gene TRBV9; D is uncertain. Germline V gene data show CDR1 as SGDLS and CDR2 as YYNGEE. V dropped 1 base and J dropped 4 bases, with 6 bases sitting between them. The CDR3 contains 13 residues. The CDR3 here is CASSVRQNQPQHF. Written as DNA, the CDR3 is TGTGCCAGCAGCGTACGCCAAAATCAGCCCCAGCATTTT.

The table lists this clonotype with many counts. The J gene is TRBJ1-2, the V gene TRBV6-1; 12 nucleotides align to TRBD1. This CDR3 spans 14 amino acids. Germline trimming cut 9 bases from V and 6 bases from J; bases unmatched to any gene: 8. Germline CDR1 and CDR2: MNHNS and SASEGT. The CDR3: CASNRDRGRNGYTF. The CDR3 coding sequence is TGTGCCAGTAACCGGGACAGGGGGCGGAATGGCTACACCTTC.

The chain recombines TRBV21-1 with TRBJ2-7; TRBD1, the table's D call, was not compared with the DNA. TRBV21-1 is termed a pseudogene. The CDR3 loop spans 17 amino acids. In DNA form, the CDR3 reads TGTGCCAGCAGCCTGGTCGGGCGACAGCCCGACTCCTACGAGCAGTACTTC. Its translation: CASSLVGRQPDSYEQYF.